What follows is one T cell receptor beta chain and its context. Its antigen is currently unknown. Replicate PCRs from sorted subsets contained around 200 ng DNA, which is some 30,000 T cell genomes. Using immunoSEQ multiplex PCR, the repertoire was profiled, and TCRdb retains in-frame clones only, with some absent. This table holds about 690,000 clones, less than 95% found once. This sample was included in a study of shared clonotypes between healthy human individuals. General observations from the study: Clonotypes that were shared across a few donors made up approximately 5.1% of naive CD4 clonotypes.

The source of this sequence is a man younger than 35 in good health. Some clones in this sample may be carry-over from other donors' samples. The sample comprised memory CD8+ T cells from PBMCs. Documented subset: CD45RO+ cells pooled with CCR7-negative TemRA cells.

The CDR3 loop is CASSVGWRDNTGELFF. CDR3 nucleotides: TGTGCCAGCAGCGTAGGCTGGCGGGATAACACCGGGGAGCTGTTTTTT. The V and J genes are TRBV9 and TRBJ2-2; possible D gene TRBD2, 6 bases. The germline V gene has CDR1 SGDLS and CDR2 YYNGEE. This CDR3 has 16 residues. Trimming took 0 bases from V and 2 from J, leaving 11 bases between them.